This T cell receptor (beta chain) stems from a study of CD8 T cells in ankylosing spondylitis. This clonotype was seen at least ten times. Its specificity is not known. Germline-derived CDR1 and CDR2 are SGHAT and FQNNGV. V lost 2 bases, J lost 0 bases, and 17 bases lay in between. The CDR3 totals 18 residues. Points from the study as a whole: Earlier literature documents some of the motif variants in reactive arthritis synovial fluid and blood. A TCR beta motif of roughly eight highly homologous variants seemed to mark ankylosing spondylitis blood.

In TCRdb, the 5' RACE reads were re-called with MiXCR into one record per CDR3 protein. Of about 140,000 distinct CDR3 sequences listed, about an eighth are singletons. The V and J genes are TRBV11-2 and TRBJ2-4; possible D gene TRBD1, 6 bases. The sequencing input was blood, either unsorted or a sorted T cell fraction (not recorded which). The sequence was obtained from a female donor with ankylosing spondylitis or in good health (not recorded which). CDR3 DNA: TGTGCCAGCAGCTTATACCCACTCAACAGGGTAGCCAAAAACATTCAGTACTTC. It yields the protein CASSLYPLNRVAKNIQYF.